This note documents a single T cell receptor (beta chain) sequence. The CDR3 is 12 residues long. The germline gives CDR1 SGHAT, CDR2 FQNNGV. The ends were cut back, 5 bases at V and 1 base at J, with 3 bases in the middle. The data originate from a study of blood T cell repertoires in COVID-19. Looking at the study overall: From T cells, B-cell-depleted T cells, or PBMCs came the material, which was cDNA or gDNA.

In the study's own analysis: Amplifying reference gene primers gave estimates of nucleated cell counts. TCRdb's copy holds only in-frame clones and misses some; the assay was immunoSEQ multiplex PCR. V and J calls and clone size come straight from that table; D and trimming were deduced from the DNA. The sample has about 260,000 clones, more than 75% seen once. The sample was peripheral blood. The gene calls are TRBV11-2 and TRBJ1-3; D is uncertain. The receptor's source is a man aged 40-49 years who had recovered from COVID-19. CDR3: CASSQSGNTIYF. CDR3 sequence (DNA): TGTGCCAGCAGCCAATCTGGAAACACCATATATTTT.